A selection of T cell receptor beta chains follows, all from one sample in a study of T-cell reconstitution after alpha-beta-depleted transplantation in children. TCRdb used MiXCR to reprocess the PCR reads, holding one entry per CDR3 protein. The table records some 220,000 distinct CDR3 sequences, approximately 10% of them present only once. The starting material was PBMCs from the stem cell graft donor, obtained from the stem cell graft. The receptors come from a human donor who donated a stem cell graft to a child with acute lymphoblastic leukemia. Both conserved end residues are part of each CDR3. D genes are given only for firm matches. Clone size is given for some rows only: seen once, a few or many times, or a class if the clone is expanded.

d_gene,v_gene,abundance,j_gene,CDR3nt,CDR3aa
NA,TRBV4-2,NA,TRBJ2-2,TGTGCCAGCAGCCAAGATGGCCAGCGTAGGGGCGGGGAGCTGTTTTTT,CASSQDGQRRGGELFF
NA,TRBV7-2,many,TRBJ2-3,TGTGCCAGCAGCTTAAGTGAGGTGGCAGATACGCAGTATTTT,CASSLSEVADTQYF
NA,TRBV7-9,few,TRBJ1-4,TGTGCCAGCACCTCTAGTCTGGGAACAACTAATGAAAAACTGTTTTTT,CASTSSLGTTNEKLFF
TRBD1,TRBV6-2/TRBV6-3,many,TRBJ2-1,TGTGCCAGCAGCGGACAGGGGGCGTACGATGAGCAGTTCTTC,CASSGQGAYDEQFF
NA,TRBV27,NA,TRBJ1-2,TGTGCCAGCAGTTCGGGTGAAGGCTACACCTTC,CASSSGEGYTF
TRBD1,TRBV10-2,NA,TRBJ2-7,TGCGCCAGCAGTGAGCCCCGGGACAGGGGCTCCTACGAGCAGTACTTC,CASSEPRDRGSYEQYF
TRBD2,TRBV5-5,many,TRBJ2-2,TGTGCCAGCAGCCGGACTAGCGGGGGGGCGAACACCGGGGAGCTGTTTTTT,CASSRTSGGANTGELFF
TRBD2,TRBV20-1,few,TRBJ2-5,TGCAGTGCTAGAGTTAACGGGGGGGCCGAGACCCAGTACTTC,CSARVNGGAETQYF
TRBD1,TRBV20-1,NA,TRBJ1-1,TGCAGTGCAACGCCGACAGGGAATGTCGGCACTGAAGCTTTCTTT,CSATPTGNVGTEAFF
TRBD1,TRBV12-3/TRBV12-4,few,TRBJ2-3,TGTGCCAGCAGTTTTAGTTTGGCAGGGGGCCGGGTGGCGGATACGCAGTATTTT,CASSFSLAGGRVADTQYF
TRBD1,TRBV12-3/TRBV12-4,NA,TRBJ2-7,TGTGCCAGCAGCTCAAGTCCGGGACAGGGCTCCTACGAGCAGTACTTC,CASSSSPGQGSYEQYF
NA,TRBV6-2/TRBV6-3,many,TRBJ2-7,TGTGCCAGCAGTCGTTTTGTTGGCGAGCAGTACTTC,CASSRFVGEQYF
NA,TRBV3-1,many,TRBJ2-2,TGTGCCAGCAGCGGCACAAGGGGGAACACCGGGGAGCTGTTTTTT,CASSGTRGNTGELFF
NA,TRBV18,NA,TRBJ2-1,TGTGCCAGCTCACCACAGGCAGCCAATAATGAGCAGTTCTTC,CASSPQAANNEQFF
NA,TRBV11-2,few,TRBJ2-1,TGTGCCAGCAGTGCCGGGACTGCTGGCAATGAGCAGTTCTTC,CASSAGTAGNEQFF
TRBD1,TRBV11-2,NA,TRBJ1-2,TGTGCCAGCAGCCCAGGGGGGTCGAACTATGGCTACACCTTC,CASSPGGSNYGYTF
TRBD1,TRBV29-1,few,TRBJ1-2,TGCAGCGTTGAAGGGGGACAGTGGGGCTATGGCTACACCTTC,CSVEGGQWGYGYTF
NA,TRBV2,NA,TRBJ1-2,TGTGCCAGCAGTAGAGGGGAAGACTATGGCTACACCTTC,CASSRGEDYGYTF
TRBD1,TRBV6-2/TRBV6-3,few,TRBJ2-5,TGTGCCAGCAGTTTCACAGGGGGATTCACGGAGACCCAGTACTTC,CASSFTGGFTETQYF
TRBD1,TRBV5-1,many,TRBJ2-7,TGCGCCAGCAGCTTGATGTGGGGAGGACAGGGAACCTCCTACGAGCAGTACTTC,CASSLMWGGQGTSYEQYF
NA,TRBV24-1,NA,TRBJ2-2,TGTGCCACCAGTGGGGGGCAGACGTGGCCCAAGGCGAGCCACACCGGGGAGCTGTTTTTT,CATSGGQTWPKASHTGELFF
TRBD1,TRBV12-3/TRBV12-4,few,TRBJ2-5,TGTGCCAGCAGTTTCAGGGGGCAGGGAGGTGAGACCCAGTACTTC,CASSFRGQGGETQYF
NA,TRBV25-1,many,TRBJ1-1,TGTGCCAGCAGGACTAAGGCTGAAGCTTTCTTT,CASRTKAEAFF
NA,TRBV3-1,NA,TRBJ2-7,TGTGCCAGCAGCCAAGATCAGAGTGAGCAGTACTTC,CASSQDQSEQYF
TRBD2,TRBV11-1,NA,TRBJ2-1,TGTGCCAGCAGCCCCGTTAAATCGGGAGCGGGGGGCTACAATGAGCAGTTCTTC,CASSPVKSGAGGYNEQFF
TRBD1,TRBV6-1,many,TRBJ1-6,TGTGCCAGCAGCCTAGGACAGGGGGCATGGGATTCACCCCTCCACTTT,CASSLGQGAWDSPLHF
NA,TRBV3-1,many,TRBJ2-6,TGTGCCAGCAGCCAAGATCCCTACTCTGGGGCCAACGTCCTGACTTTC,CASSQDPYSGANVLTF
NA,TRBV11-2,NA,TRBJ2-5,TGTGCCAGCAGCTTAGGACTCCGGGGGCGCCGGCAGGTCGCAGAGACCCAGTACTTC,CASSLGLRGRRQVAETQYF
TRBD2,TRBV12-3/TRBV12-4,few,TRBJ2-5,TGTGCCAGCTCGCGGGGGGAGGAGACCCAGTACTTC,CASSRGEETQYF
TRBD1,TRBV5-5,NA,TRBJ1-6,TGTGCCAGCAGCTCTTCCCGACAGGGGAATTCACCCCTCCACTTT,CASSSSRQGNSPLHF
NA,TRBV5-5,NA,TRBJ1-1,TGTGCCAGCAGCTCGGTCCCCCGGAACACTGAAGCTTTCTTT,CASSSVPRNTEAFF
NA,TRBV4-2,NA,TRBJ1-1,TGTGCCAGCAGCCAAGAAAAGGGGCTCACTGAAGCTTTCTTT,CASSQEKGLTEAFF
NA,TRBV3-1,many,TRBJ2-3,TGTGCCAGCAGCGAAGATAAGCGGGTCCTGGTGGATACGCAGTATTTT,CASSEDKRVLVDTQYF
NA,TRBV6-4,NA,TRBJ1-2,TGTGCCAGCAGTGACGAGGGCGATCTCTATGGCTACACCTTC,CASSDEGDLYGYTF
TRBD1,TRBV6-6,NA,TRBJ1-1,TGTGCCACCACCACAGGGGGGAACACTGAAGCTTTCTTT,CATTTGGNTEAFF
NA,TRBV6-2/TRBV6-3,many,TRBJ2-2,TGTGCCAGCAGTCGGCGGAACACCGGGGAGCTGTTTTTT,CASSRRNTGELFF